The rows below give T cell receptor beta chains drawn from one sample of a study of shared clonotypes between healthy human individuals. Libraries were prepared by immunoSEQ multiplex PCR; TCRdb keeps only in-frame clonotypes and omits some of them. The table has about 1.1 million clones, roughly 80% seen once; the top ten hold roughly 0.83%. Sequenced: memory CD4+ T cells from PBMCs. Receptor source: a man aged 18 to 35 in good health. Some clones in this sample may be carry-over from other donors' samples. Each CDR3 is given without its conserved first and last residue. A D gene is named only where the DNA matches it firmly.

cdr3_aa: ASSFGLAVDTDTQY; j_call: TRBJ2-3; v_call: TRBV7-9; d_call: TRBD2
cdr3_aa: ASSSDRVYGYT; j_call: TRBJ1-2; v_call: TRBV2; d_call: TRBD1
cdr3_aa: ASSAGLPGQSGANVLT; j_call: TRBJ2-6; v_call: TRBV9; d_call: TRBD1
cdr3_aa: ASTVSKIPNEQY; j_call: TRBJ2-7; v_call: TRBV4-3; d_call: .
cdr3_aa: ASSHGGQRGSGAQY; j_call: TRBJ2-5; v_call: TRBV4-1; d_call: .
cdr3_aa: ASSFGASGALTDTQY; j_call: TRBJ2-3; v_call: TRBV5-1; d_call: TRBD2
cdr3_aa: ASGGLAGSYEQY; j_call: TRBJ2-7; v_call: TRBV2; d_call: TRBD2
cdr3_aa: ASSQRSGEQF; j_call: TRBJ2-1; v_call: TRBV4-3; d_call: TRBD2
cdr3_aa: ASSPTGRWDGYT; j_call: TRBJ1-2; v_call: TRBV5-6; d_call: TRBD1
cdr3_aa: ASSLDLVWRELDGDTQY; j_call: TRBJ2-3; v_call: TRBV11-2; d_call: TRBD2
cdr3_aa: ASSFLGQFYEQY; j_call: TRBJ2-7; v_call: TRBV5-1; d_call: TRBD1
cdr3_aa: ASSLEGANYGYT; j_call: TRBJ1-2; v_call: TRBV28; d_call: TRBD1
cdr3_aa: ASKQGRGNTIY; j_call: TRBJ1-3; v_call: TRBV7-2; d_call: .
cdr3_aa: SVPRGGIGTEAF; j_call: TRBJ1-1; v_call: TRBV29-1; d_call: .
cdr3_aa: ATSQGTGNQPQH; j_call: TRBJ1-5; v_call: TRBV2; d_call: .
cdr3_aa: ASRTDYEQY; j_call: TRBJ2-7; v_call: TRBV6-5; d_call: .
cdr3_aa: ASSWASGSYEQY; j_call: TRBJ2-7; v_call: TRBV7-9; d_call: TRBD2
cdr3_aa: ASSDPTGAKNIQY; j_call: TRBJ2-4; v_call: TRBV25-1; d_call: TRBD1
cdr3_aa: ASSSSGTSYQETQY; j_call: TRBJ2-5; v_call: TRBV27; d_call: .
cdr3_aa: ASSLAGLQETQY; j_call: TRBJ2-5; v_call: TRBV5-4; d_call: .
cdr3_aa: ASSEAGTLRDTQY; j_call: TRBJ2-3; v_call: TRBV2; d_call: .
cdr3_aa: ASSLFLAGVETQY; j_call: TRBJ2-5; v_call: TRBV27; d_call: TRBD2
cdr3_aa: ASSRGGQGNGYT; j_call: TRBJ1-2; v_call: TRBV6-6; d_call: TRBD1
cdr3_aa: ASSLPDGRREQY; j_call: TRBJ2-7; v_call: TRBV7-9; d_call: .
cdr3_aa: ASSQVGPRGHEKLF; j_call: TRBJ1-4; v_call: TRBV14; d_call: TRBD1
cdr3_aa: ASRKGGDNQPQH; j_call: TRBJ1-5; v_call: TRBV6-1; d_call: .
cdr3_aa: ASTPPGLAGSDTGELF; j_call: TRBJ2-2; v_call: TRBV7-2; d_call: TRBD2
cdr3_aa: ASSLQGFGEQF; j_call: TRBJ2-1; v_call: TRBV5-4; d_call: .
cdr3_aa: ASSRDRSTEAF; j_call: TRBJ1-1; v_call: TRBV18; d_call: .
cdr3_aa: ASSERGTTVSGYT; j_call: TRBJ1-2; v_call: TRBV6-1; d_call: .
cdr3_aa: ASSRETRDTEAF; j_call: TRBJ1-1; v_call: TRBV18; d_call: .
cdr3_aa: ASSLMASNEQF; j_call: TRBJ2-1; v_call: TRBV7-2; d_call: .
cdr3_aa: ASSLGLAGGEQY; j_call: TRBJ2-7; v_call: TRBV5-8; d_call: TRBD2
cdr3_aa: ASSQDDRSYEQY; j_call: TRBJ2-7; v_call: TRBV4-1; d_call: .
cdr3_aa: ASSQSETNTH; j_call: TRBJ1-5; v_call: TRBV23-1; d_call: .
cdr3_aa: ASGVTVSYNEQF; j_call: TRBJ2-1; v_call: TRBV5-8; d_call: .
cdr3_aa: ASRTSREAF; j_call: TRBJ1-1; v_call: TRBV6-5; d_call: .
cdr3_aa: ASSELSGEAF; j_call: TRBJ1-1; v_call: TRBV2; d_call: .
cdr3_aa: ASSSGVMGNEQF; j_call: TRBJ2-1; v_call: TRBV4-2; d_call: .
cdr3_aa: SVGNLGAPSYEQY; j_call: TRBJ2-7; v_call: TRBV29-1; d_call: .
cdr3_aa: ASSEAVTVSNQPQH; j_call: TRBJ1-5; v_call: TRBV6-1; d_call: .
cdr3_aa: ASSSRQSQRYNEQF; j_call: TRBJ2-1; v_call: TRBV28; d_call: .
cdr3_aa: ASSLRGFNEQY; j_call: .; v_call: TRBV28; d_call: .
cdr3_aa: ASSSHPGQNEQY; j_call: TRBJ2-7; v_call: TRBV28; d_call: TRBD1
cdr3_aa: ASSLSWTNNEQF; j_call: TRBJ2-1; v_call: TRBV7-2; d_call: .
cdr3_aa: ASSGGLTITDTQY; j_call: TRBJ2-3; v_call: TRBV2; d_call: .
cdr3_aa: ASSPIPDTQY; j_call: TRBJ2-3; v_call: TRBV11-2; d_call: .
cdr3_aa: ASSAGAPGNSPLH; j_call: TRBJ1-6; v_call: TRBV7-3; d_call: .
cdr3_aa: ASSSMGTYSNQPQH; j_call: TRBJ1-5; v_call: TRBV7-9; d_call: .
cdr3_aa: ASSISDQGWGKNIQY; j_call: TRBJ2-4; v_call: TRBV19; d_call: .
cdr3_aa: ASSLFYEETQY; j_call: TRBJ2-5; v_call: TRBV11-2; d_call: .
cdr3_aa: ASSFGSNYGYT; j_call: TRBJ1-2; v_call: TRBV7-2; d_call: .